The 22 T cell receptor beta chains below all came from one sample that was sequenced in a study of T-cell reconstitution after alpha-beta-depleted transplantation in children. Construction of the TCRbeta library involved unique molecular identifiers. Each CDR3 protein is one row after TCRdb ran MiXCR on the PCR reads. The sample lists around 530,000 distinct CDR3 sequences, approximately 29% occurring once. Sequenced material: PBMCs from the stem cell graft donor, taken from the stem cell graft. These receptors all come from a human donor who donated a stem cell graft to a child with aplastic anemia.

This clonotype has only a few counts. The gene calls are TRBV5-4 and TRBJ1-1; 12 nucleotides line up with TRBD1. The length of the CDR3 is 17 residues. From germline, CDR1 is SGHNT and CDR2 YYREEE (reference sequence). V lost 4 bases to trimming and J lost 0 bases; unmatched junction nucleotides: 7. CDR3 nucleotides: TGTGCCAGCAGCGGGACAGGGGGCGCGGGTCTGAACACTGAAGCTTTCTTT. It translates to CASSGTGGAGLNTEAFF.

In its sample, this clonotype was seen a few times. V gene TRBV11-2 combines with J gene TRBJ1-2; tentative D call: TRBD1 (5 bases). Germline V gene data show CDR1 as SGHAT and CDR2 as FQNNGV. The CDR3 has 16 residues. Trimming took 5 bases from V and 5 from J, leaving 21 bases between them. The CDR3 loop is CASSLQPGRAKYGYTF. The CDR3 DNA sequence: TGTGCCAGCAGCCTTCAACCAGGGAGGGCCAAATATGGCTACACCTTC.

The chain couples TRBV6-1 to TRBJ1-5; no definite D call. V was trimmed by 2 bases and J by 6 bases, leaving 11 bases between them. The CDR3 has 14 amino acids. CDR1 is MNHNS and CDR2 is SASEGT in the germline V gene. CDR3 bases: TGTGCCAGCAGTGAAACCCCAGGCTTTCAGCCCCAGCATTTT. This encodes CASSETPGFQPQHF.

This clonotype was seen many times. The J gene is TRBJ1-5, the V gene TRBV18, with 7 bases that match TRBD1. The junction had 11 bases not matched to a gene; V was cut back by 3 bases and J by 6 bases. The CDR3 loop spans 16 amino acids. The V gene's germline CDR1 is KGHSH and CDR2 LQKENI. CDR3 region: CASSPTPGQTGQPQHF. CDR3 DNA sequence: TGTGCCAGCTCACCGACCCCGGGACAGACGGGTCAGCCCCAGCATTTT.

This clonotype was seen more than once but under ten times. The chain uses TRBV6-1 and TRBJ1-2; 8 positions agree with TRBD1. The CDR3 contains 15 residues. In germline, CDR1 is MNHNS, CDR2 SASEGT. Unmatched junction bases numbered 18, after V lost 10 bases and J lost 8 bases. CDR3 protein: CAIAKGQGSLWGYTF. Written as DNA, the CDR3 is TGTGCCATTGCGAAAGGACAGGGTTCGCTTTGGGGCTACACCTTC.

This clonotype was seen a handful of times. V gene TRBV30 combines with J gene TRBJ1-1, with 8 bases matching TRBD1. Germline CDR1 and CDR2: GTSNPN and SVGIG (reference sequence). This CDR3 region has 13 residues. V was pared by 4 bases and J by 11 bases, with 12 bases of the junction left unmatched. The CDR3, as DNA: TGTGCCTGGAAGAGGACAGGGATCGCGTCGGCTTTCTTT. This sequence encodes CAWKRTGIASAFF.

The chain is built from TRBV5-6 and TRBJ2-1; the D gene is possibly TRBD2 (5 bases). Trimming took 0 bases from V and 4 from J, leaving 17 bases between them. Germline V gene sequence: CDR1 SGHDT, CDR2 YYEEEE. This CDR3 contains 17 residues. The CDR3 is CASSLAGGLGIYNEQFF. Written as DNA, the CDR3 is TGTGCCAGCAGCTTGGCCGGCGGGCTGGGGATTTACAATGAGCAGTTCTTC.

This rearrangement joins TRBV10-3 to TRBJ1-4; the match to TRBD1 covers 10 bases. Germline-derived CDR1 and CDR2 are ENHRY and SYGVKD. The CDR3 sequence is 13 residues long. V lost 6 bases and J lost 6; bases outside the gene matches: 1. The CDR3, as DNA: TGTGCCATCAGCGGGACAGGGGATGAAAAACTGTTTTTT. This gives the protein CAISGTGDEKLFF.

The chain has TRBV20-1 and TRBJ1-4; TRBD1 agrees at 8 bases. V lost 6 bases, J lost 8 bases, and 5 bases stayed unmatched. Germline loops: CDR1 DFQATT, CDR2 SNEGSKA (reference sequence). The CDR3 contains 12 residues. The CDR3 loop is CSAEGTGEKLFF. Here the CDR3 DNA reads TGCAGTGCCGAGGGGACAGGAGAAAAACTGTTTTTT.

CDR3: CSAREGNSPLHF. Here the CDR3 DNA reads TGCAGTGCTAGAGAAGGAAATTCACCCCTCCACTTT. The chain carries TRBV20-1 and TRBJ1-6; the D is unclear. Germline V gene lookup returns CDR1 DFQATT and CDR2 SNEGSKA (reference sequence). There are 12 residues in the CDR3. Trimming cost V 0 bases and J 7 bases, with 4 bases left between them.

This clonotype occurred a few times. The chain carries TRBV7-2 and TRBJ2-3; TRBD1 is a possible D gene (5 bases). The V gene's germline CDR1 is SGHTA and CDR2 FQGNSA. V was shortened by 2 bases and J by 1 base, with 13 bases between the two germline ends. This CDR3 contains 16 residues. The CDR3 DNA sequence: TGTGCCAGCAGCTTATCAGGGCCCAGAGGCACAGATACGCAGTATTTT. Its protein is CASSLSGPRGTDTQYF.

The chain joins TRBV29-1 to TRBJ2-3; 8 nucleotides align to TRBD2. Germline-derived CDR1 and CDR2 are SQVTM and ANQGSEA. After removal of 3 bases from V and 2 bases from J, the junction contained 10 bases not matched to a gene. This CDR3 is 16 amino acids long. The CDR3 loop reads CSVDLFSSGTTDTQYF. DNA for the CDR3: TGCAGCGTTGATTTGTTTAGTAGCGGGACCACAGATACGCAGTATTTT.

The rearrangement uses TRBV5-1 and TRBJ1-1; D remains ambiguous. The CDR3 is 13 amino acids. Germline CDR1 reads SGHRS; CDR2 reads YFSETQ. V was cut by 2 bases and J by 2 bases, with 7 bases left in between. CDR3 DNA: TGCGCCAGCAGCTTAAATTTTAACACTGAAGCTTTCTTT. Translated: CASSLNFNTEAFF.

The CDR3 sequence is CSAGRLGTLGTEAFF. CDR3 nucleotide sequence: TGCAGTGCTGGCCGCTTGGGTACGCTAGGCACTGAAGCTTTCTTT. V is TRBV20-1 and J is TRBJ1-1, with D uncertain. The CDR3 contains 15 residues. V was pared by 5 bases and J by 4 bases, with 20 bases between. CDR1 and CDR2 (germline): DFQATT, SNEGSKA (reference sequence).

The count of this clonotype is one. One end of the junction is discordant with germline, which a read error may explain. V gene TRBV19 combines with J gene TRBJ1-5, with a tentative D call TRBD1 (5 bases). This CDR3 region has 16 residues. Germline V lookup: CDR1 LNHDA, CDR2 SQIVND (reference sequence). The CDR3 loop is CASRIGSQGVNQPQHF. The CDR3 DNA is TGTGCCAGTAGGATAGGATCCCAGGGCGTCAATCAGCCCCAGCATTTT.

This clonotype came up a few times. V gene TRBV7-8 combines with J gene TRBJ1-5; 7 nucleotides agree with TRBD1. V trimming: 5 bases; J trimming: 0 bases; junction bases outside the gene matches: 4. This CDR3 is 15 amino acids long. Looked up from germline, CDR1 is SGHVS and CDR2 is FQNEAQ. CDR3 protein: CASSTRTGSNQPQHF. Here the CDR3 DNA reads TGTGCCAGCAGCACCCGGACAGGTAGCAATCAGCCCCAGCATTTT.

This chain joins TRBV4-2 and TRBJ2-1, with TRBD2 matching over 7 bases. Trimming cost V 4 bases and J 0 bases; bases outside gene matches: 9. Germline V gene lookup returns CDR1 LGHNA and CDR2 YNFKEQ. The CDR3 is made up of 17 amino acids. This chain's CDR3 is CASSLSGSGYSYNEQFF. The DNA for the CDR3 is TGTGCCAGCAGCCTGTCGGGTAGCGGGTACTCCTACAATGAGCAGTTCTTC.

This clonotype was detected only once. The chain links TRBV6-2 or TRBV6-3 to TRBJ2-1; 10 positions match TRBD2. V lost 6 bases to trimming and J lost 5 bases; unmatched junction nucleotides: 10. The CDR3 sequence is 16 residues long. Germline lookup yields CDR1 MNHEY and CDR2 SVGEGT. The chain's CDR3 is CASRYISGRANNEQFF. As DNA, the CDR3 is TGTGCCAGCAGATACATAAGCGGGAGGGCCAACAATGAGCAGTTCTTC.

This clonotype was seen only a few times. This chain links TRBV6-2 or TRBV6-3 with TRBJ2-5; 7 bases line up with TRBD2. Germline V gene data show CDR1 as MNHEY and CDR2 as SVGEGT. V shed 5 bases, J shed 4 bases, and the junction held 13 bases outside the gene matches. This CDR3 is built from 16 residues. CDR3 DNA: TGTGCCAGCAGTACAGTGAGCGGGAAGAGAGCAGAGACCCAGTACTTC. Encoded protein: CASSTVSGKRAETQYF.

The chain joins TRBV4-2 to TRBJ2-3; TRBD2 aligns across 13 bases. The V gene end was trimmed by 5 bases and the J gene end by 2 bases; junction bases not matched to a gene: 13. Germline CDR1 reads LGHNA; CDR2 reads YNFKEQ. CDR3 size: 19 residues. Written as DNA, the CDR3 is TGTGCCAGCAGCACACCTGGGCTACTAGCGGGAGGGTCCACAGATACGCAGTATTTT. Its protein product is CASSTPGLLAGGSTDTQYF.

This clonotype has a handful of counts. V gene TRBV7-2 combines with J gene TRBJ2-4; 9 bases match TRBD1. V trimming: 2 bases; J trimming: 9 bases; junction bases outside the gene matches: 8. Germline V gene data show CDR1 as SGHTA and CDR2 as FQGNSA. The CDR3 is 15 residues long. The CDR3 region is CASSLSGQGGTIQYF. CDR3 in DNA: TGTGCCAGCAGCTTATCGGGACAGGGTGGGACCATTCAGTACTTC.

This rearrangement joins TRBV25-1 to TRBJ2-5, with TRBD2 matching over 10 bases. CDR1 is MGHDK and CDR2 is SYGVNS in the germline V gene. The CDR3 loop spans 16 amino acids. V dropped 2 bases and J dropped 5; count of bases not matched to a gene: 8. CDR3 residues: CASSERLAGVRETQYF. DNA for the CDR3: TGTGCCAGCAGTGAAAGGCTAGCGGGAGTGAGGGAGACCCAGTACTTC.